The 28 T cell receptor beta chains below were found in one sample sequenced in a study of metastatic and nonmetastatic thyroid tumors. TCRdb re-analyzed the PCR reads through MiXCR. The profile covers about 70,000 clones, with around 18% appearing a single time and roughly 13% taken by the ten largest. There were no patients who had received any treatment before thyroid surgery. Sequencing input: blood. The receptors here all came from a female donor with papillary thyroid cancer or a benign thyroid nodule (not recorded which). Some clones in this sample may be carry-over from other donors' samples.

This clone has ten or more counts. The chain is built from TRBV2 and TRBJ1-2; 11 nucleotides align to TRBD1. The germline V gene has CDR1 SNHLY and CDR2 FYNNEI. V was pared by 4 bases and J by 7 bases, with 8 bases of the junction left unmatched. The CDR3 has 15 residues. CDR3 bases: TGTGCCAGCAGTGGCGGGACAGGGGGTTTCGGTGGCTACACCTTC. Translation: CASSGGTGGFGGYTF. Complete variable domain (other parts from reference TRBV2 and TRBJ1-2): EPEVTQTPSHQVTQMGQEVILRCVPISNHLYFYWYRQILGQKVEFLVSFYNNEISEKSEIFDDQFSVERPDGSNFTLKIRSTKLEDSAMYFCASSGGTGGFGGYTFGSGTRLTVV.

J is TRBJ1-3 and V is TRBV9, with D uncertain. CDR3 length: 15 amino acids. The germline V gene encodes CDR1 SGDLS and CDR2 YYNGEE. V shed 4 bases and J shed 0 bases, with 11 bases lying between them. This CDR3 is CASSPGRISGNTIYF. CDR3 coding DNA: TGTGCCAGCAGCCCAGGACGGATCTCTGGAAACACCATATATTTT.

This clone was found many times. The rearrangement uses TRBV19 and TRBJ2-7; 7 positions agree with TRBD1. Trimming cost V 3 bases and J 7 bases; bases outside gene matches: 12. CDR1 and CDR2 (germline): LNHDA, SQIVND (reference sequence). The CDR3 covers 15 residues. CDR3 bases: TGTGCCAGTAGTATCCGTCCGACAGGGACGGAGGAGCAGTACTTC. Its protein is CASSIRPTGTEEQYF.

This clone was recorded many times. J is TRBJ2-5 and V is TRBV14; D gene uncertain. The CDR3 sequence is 12 residues long. The ends were cut back, 2 bases at V and 4 bases at J, with 5 bases in the middle. Germline-derived CDR1 and CDR2 are SGHDN and FVKESK. CDR3 sequence (DNA): TGTGCCAGCAGCCAATATGGAGAGACCCAGTACTTC. The encoded protein is CASSQYGETQYF.

This chain links TRBV19 with TRBJ1-5, with D possibly being TRBD1 (5 bases). Trimming pared 2 bases from V and 2 bases from J, leaving 10 bases between. CDR1 LNHDA and CDR2 SQIVND come from the germline V gene (reference sequence). The CDR3 spans 15 residues. CDR3 coding DNA: TGTGCCAGTAGTATACTGGAGACAGGCAATCAGCCCCAGCATTTT. The encoded protein is CASSILETGNQPQHF. Full variable domain (rest looked up from reference TRBV19 and TRBJ1-5): DGGITQSPKYLFRKEGQNVTLSCEQNLNHDAMYWYRQDPGQGLRLIYYSQIVNDFQKGDIAEGYSVSREKKESFPLTVTSAQKNPTAFYLCASSILETGNQPQHFGDGTRLSIL.

This chain uses TRBV5-1 with TRBJ2-3; TRBD2 might be the D (6 bases). Trimming removed 4 bases at V and 0 bases at J, with 9 bases between. This CDR3 comprises 14 residues. Per germline, CDR1 SGHRS and CDR2 YFSETQ. CDR3 region: CASSPGTSTDTQYF. CDR3 DNA sequence: TGCGCCAGCAGCCCCGGGACTAGCACAGATACGCAGTATTTT.

This clone occurred many times. The J gene is TRBJ2-7, the V gene TRBV28, with D perhaps TRBD1 (5 bases). The V gene's germline CDR1 is MDHEN and CDR2 SYDVKM. The CDR3 spans 13 residues. The V end lost 5 bases, the J end lost 4 bases, and 12 bases lay between the germline ends. The chain's CDR3 is CASSPDSFYEQYF. DNA of the CDR3: TGTGCCAGCAGTCCTGACAGCTTTTACGAGCAGTACTTC.

This clone was counted a few times. This chain uses TRBV12-3 or TRBV12-4 with TRBJ2-7; 13 bases align to TRBD2. The length of the CDR3 is 15 residues. V lost 3 bases to trimming and J lost 2 bases; unmatched junction nucleotides: 1. The CDR3 nucleotides are TGTGCCAGCAGTTTGGGACTAGCGGGGACCTACGAGCAGTACTTC. This translates into CASSLGLAGTYEQYF.

This clone was counted at least ten times. The J gene is TRBJ2-1, the V gene TRBV6-4; D is possibly TRBD1 (5 bases). V lost 0 bases and J 8 bases, leaving 8 bases between the germline ends. The germline V gene has CDR1 MRHNA and CDR2 SNTAGT. The CDR3 runs to 13 residues. The CDR3 loop reads CASSDSGQDEQFF. CDR3 in DNA: TGTGCCAGCAGTGACTCGGGGCAGGATGAGCAGTTCTTC.

This clone was detected many times. The V and J genes are TRBV18 and TRBJ1-2; D gene uncertain. The V end lost 2 bases, the J end lost 2 bases, and 6 bases lay between the germline ends. This CDR3 region has 13 residues. Germline lookup yields CDR1 KGHSH and CDR2 LQKENI. CDR3 loop: CASSPGRNYGYTF. In DNA form, the CDR3 reads TGTGCCAGCTCACCAGGACGGAACTATGGCTACACCTTC.

In its sample, this clone was seen many times. A much larger clone is a single base away; this may be a read error. The chain employs TRBV4-2 and TRBJ2-7, with 8 positions matching TRBD2. The CDR3 is made up of 16 amino acids. In germline, CDR1 is LGHNA, CDR2 YNFKEQ. V dropped 0 bases and J dropped 2; count of bases not matched to a gene: 6. This CDR3 is CASSQDSGTPAYEQYF. DNA of the CDR3: TGTGCCAGCAGCCAAGATAGCGGGACCCCAGCCTACGAGCAGTACTTC.

The table lists this clone with a few counts. The J gene is TRBJ1-6, the V gene TRBV20-1; maybe TRBD1 (6 bases). Germline V gene data show CDR1 as DFQATT and CDR2 as SNEGSKA (reference sequence). Between the trimmed V and J ends, which lost 5 bases and 9 bases, there was a span of 17 bases. The CDR3 totals 14 residues. This chain's CDR3 is CSAAETGGGSPLHF. Here the CDR3 DNA reads TGCAGTGCTGCAGAGACAGGAGGCGGTTCACCCCTCCACTTT.

This clone has a count of ten or more. This chain links TRBV27 with TRBJ2-3, with D perhaps assigned TRBD1 or TRBD2 (5 bases each). The CDR3 is made up of 14 amino acids. Trimming cost V 1 base and J 3 bases, with 8 bases left between them. The germline CDR1 and CDR2 sequences are MNHEY and SMNVEV (reference sequence). As DNA, the CDR3 is TGTGCCAGCAGTTTATGGGACGGAACAGATACGCAGTATTTT. Amino acids: CASSLWDGTDTQYF.

This clone was counted ten times or more. CDR3 DNA: TGTGCCAGTAGTATTGCAGATACGCAGTATTTT. It translates to CASSIADTQYF. The J gene is TRBJ2-3, the V gene TRBV19; D is unresolved. The CDR3 loop spans 11 amino acids. Germline CDR1 LNHDA, CDR2 SQIVND (reference sequence). Trimming cost V 3 bases and J 4 bases, with 2 bases left between them. Drawing the rest from reference TRBV19 and TRBJ2-3, the complete variable domain is DGGITQSPKYLFRKEGQNVTLSCEQNLNHDAMYWYRQDPGQGLRLIYYSQIVNDFQKGDIAEGYSVSREKKESFPLTVTSAQKNPTAFYLCASSIADTQYFGPGTRLTVL.

This clone was counted many times. The germline gene is not matched at one end of the junction; a read error may be the cause. This chain joins TRBV10-3 and TRBJ2-2; D tentatively fits TRBD1 or TRBD2 (5 bases each). The CDR3 runs to 9 residues. Germline CDR1 and CDR2: ENHRY and SYGVKD. The CDR3 DNA is TGTGCCACAGGGACCCCCTGGCGTTGG. Its translation: CATGTPWRW.

This clone was observed many times. This chain uses TRBV4-1 with TRBJ1-1; 9 bases match TRBD1. Looked up from germline, CDR1 is MGHRA and CDR2 is YSYEKL. The ends lost 1 base at V and 7 bases at J; junction bases unmatched: 4. The CDR3 contains 14 residues. CDR3 protein: CASSQVGQGSEAFF. In DNA, the CDR3 is TGCGCCAGCAGCCAAGTGGGACAGGGTAGTGAAGCTTTCTTT.

This rearrangement joins TRBV29-1 to TRBJ2-1; TRBD1 might be the D (6 bases). Germline CDR1 is SQVTM and CDR2 is ANQGSEA. Trimming removed 3 bases from V and 0 bases from J, with 12 bases in between. The CDR3 loop spans 15 amino acids. The CDR3 loop is CSVELGHSSYNEQFF. The CDR3 DNA follows: TGCAGCGTTGAGTTGGGACACAGCTCCTACAATGAGCAGTTCTTC.

This clone was seen repeatedly, ten times or more. This chain uses TRBV30 with TRBJ2-1; a possible D gene is TRBD2 (6 bases). This CDR3 is 14 amino acids long. The V end was cut by 8 bases, the J end by 6 bases, with 20 bases between. The V gene's germline CDR1 is GTSNPN and CDR2 SVGIG (reference sequence). Written as DNA, the CDR3 is TGTGCCCTGACATCGGCGGGACTTACCAATGAGCAGTTCTTC. It is translated as CALTSAGLTNEQFF. Based on the CDR3 plus reference TRBV30 and TRBJ2-1, the full variable domain is SQTIHQWPATLVQPVGSPLSLECTVEGTSNPNLYWYRQAAGRGLQLLFYSVGIGQISSEVPQNLSASRPQDRQFILSSKKLLLSDSGFYLCALTSAGLTNEQFFGPGTRLTVL.

The gene calls are TRBV11-1 and TRBJ1-2; 9 bases match TRBD1. Germline-derived CDR1 and CDR2 are SGHAT and FQDESV (reference sequence). The CDR3 is 16 residues long. With 1 base clipped from V and 3 bases from J, the junction kept 6 bases outside the gene matches. CDR3 sequence: CASSLGDREGHYGYTF. The CDR3, as DNA: TGTGCCAGCAGCTTAGGGGACAGGGAGGGACACTATGGCTACACCTTC.

This clone was detected many times. The gene calls are TRBV2 and TRBJ1-4, with a tentative D call TRBD1 (5 bases). CDR1 and CDR2 (germline): SNHLY, FYNNEI. This CDR3 spans 16 amino acids. The V end lost 3 bases, the J end lost 3 bases, and 14 bases lay between the germline ends. CDR3: CASSDLSGYPNEKLFF. CDR3 nucleotide sequence: TGTGCCAGCAGTGATCTATCAGGGTACCCTAATGAAAAACTGTTTTTT.

The chain links TRBV18 to TRBJ1-1, with D perhaps matching TRBD1 (6 bases). V lost 3 bases and J lost 4, with 12 bases in between. The CDR3 is 14 residues long. Germline values: CDR1 KGHSH, CDR2 LQKENI. The chain's CDR3 is CASSPGQRGTEAFF. The CDR3 DNA is TGTGCCAGCTCACCCGGACAGAGGGGCACTGAAGCTTTCTTT. The full variable domain, in which reference TRBV18 and TRBJ1-1 provide the parts outside the CDR3, is NAGVMQNPRHLVRRRGQEARLRCSPMKGHSHVYWYRQLPEEGLKFMVYLQKENIIDESGMPKERFSAEFPKEGPSILRIQQVVRGDSAAYFCASSPGQRGTEAFFGQGTRLTVV.

This clone was observed at least ten times. J is TRBJ2-2 and V is TRBV6-4; D is uncertain. The V and J ends lost 7 bases and 6 bases respectively, with 12 bases between them. Germline-derived CDR1 and CDR2 are MRHNA and SNTAGT. CDR3 length: 13 residues. The CDR3, as DNA: TGTGCCAGCATAATTTCTGGGTCCGGGGAGCTGTTTTTT. As protein: CASIISGSGELFF.

This clone came up a few times. The chain employs TRBV19 and TRBJ2-7, with TRBD2 as a possible D gene (5 bases). Between the trimmed V and J ends, which lost 8 bases and 5 bases, there was a span of 19 bases. Germline V gene data show CDR1 as LNHDA and CDR2 as SQIVND (reference sequence). This CDR3 is 14 amino acids long. The CDR3 region has the DNA TGTGCCAGTCACCAACGGGATTACCCCCACGAGCAGTACTTC. Residues: CASHQRDYPHEQYF.

This clone has at least ten counts. The chain recombines TRBV4-1 with TRBJ2-7, with D possibly matching TRBD2 (6 bases). This CDR3 comprises 15 residues. The V end was cut by 0 bases, the J end by 0 bases, with 9 bases between. The germline V gene has CDR1 MGHRA and CDR2 YSYEKL. The CDR3 region has the DNA TGCGCCAGCAGCCAAGAGGGGGGAGGCTCCTACGAGCAGTACTTC. Its protein is CASSQEGGGSYEQYF.

About this clone: Just one base apart from a much larger clone, this may be a read error. V gene TRBV9 combines with J gene TRBJ2-1; 8 positions agree with TRBD2. The CDR3 has 17 amino acids. Germline V gene lookup returns CDR1 SGDLS and CDR2 YYNGEE. The CDR3 coding sequence is TGTGCCAGCAGCCAAACGAGCGGGGGAAGCTCCTACAATGATCAGTTCTTC. This translates into CASSQTSGGSSYNDQFF.

A few counts support this clone. The rearrangement links TRBV28 to TRBJ1-2; 7 positions agree with TRBD1. V was clipped by 5 bases and J by 4 bases; unmatched bases: 13. The CDR3 extends over 16 amino acids. Germline V gene lookup returns CDR1 MDHEN and CDR2 SYDVKM. Here the CDR3 DNA reads TGTGCCAGCAGTCCCACCCGGCAGGGGGATAGCTATGGCTACACCTTC. Translation gives CASSPTRQGDSYGYTF.

Many counts were recorded for this clone. This rearrangement joins TRBV6-6 to TRBJ1-5; D not resolved. CDR1 and CDR2 from the germline V gene are MNHNY and SVGAGI (reference sequence). Trimming pared 2 bases from V and 5 bases from J, leaving 7 bases between. The CDR3 loop spans 13 amino acids. The CDR3 DNA sequence: TGTGCCAGCAGTTACGAAAGATATCAGCCCCAGCATTTT. Translation gives CASSYERYQPQHF.

The V call is TRBV20-1, the J call TRBJ1-2, with 7 bases aligning to TRBD1. J lost 4 bases, V lost 2 bases, and 7 bases had no gene match. The CDR3 has 14 amino acids. Germline V gene data show CDR1 as DFQATT and CDR2 as SNEGSKA (reference sequence). Here the CDR3 DNA reads TGCAGTGCTAGATCCGGGACAGAGATCTATGGCTACACCTTC. Its translation is CSARSGTEIYGYTF.